In this sample, the clone carrying this TCR beta chain turned up a few times. Its target is unknown. V was cut by 0 bases and J by 4 bases, with 16 bases left in between. CDR1 is LNHNV, CDR2 YYDKDF, per germline (reference sequence). CDR3 length: 17 amino acids. These data originate in a study of beta chain features in type 1 diabetes. Every bit of the isolated RNA underwent reverse transcription, so sequencing read expressed TCRB transcripts. Assay: immunoSEQ multiplex PCR; the TCRdb copy retains only in-frame clones and omits some. The sample yields under 400,000 clones, roughly 13% seen once. General study findings and limits: Within each of all four CD4+ subsets, Type 1 diabetes patients had TCRB CDR3s that were moderately but significantly shorter.

This clonotype originated in a woman aged 18-29 years with type 1 diabetes. The V gene is TRBV15, the J gene TRBJ1-5, with D possibly matching TRBD1 (5 bases). The material sequenced was naive CD4+ T cells from blood. CDR3 nucleotide sequence: TGTGCCACCAGCAGAGATTTGGATACAACAGGTAATCAGCCCCAGCATTTT. Its protein is CATSRDLDTTGNQPQHF.